This T cell receptor (beta chain) was recovered during a study of T cell repertoires in cytomegalovirus infection. The wider study: Shared public TCR beta signatures pointed to both CMV infection and a matching HLA type.

This clonotype was seen a few times. Its antigen is unidentified. The study's findings and limits: Dominating the ex vivo response were HLA-C-restricted CMV-specific TCR beta clonotypes. Individuals carrying CMV plus the relevant HLA were identified by cumulative frequency of public TCR beta families.

Unmatched junction bases numbered 9, after V lost 0 bases and J lost 5 bases. The CDR3 runs to 15 residues. From germline, CDR1 is DFQATT and CDR2 SNEGSKA (reference sequence). TCRdb passed the reads through MiXCR, listing each CDR3 protein once. The sample lists around 130,000 distinct CDR3 sequences; 20% to 30% were seen once. The specimen was PBMCs, sequenced either directly or after in vitro stimulation (not recorded which). The sequence was collected from a human donor in good health (CMV status not recorded). Some clones in this sample may be carry-over from other donors' samples. The gene calls are TRBV20-1 and TRBJ1-1; 7 bases line up with TRBD1. DNA for the CDR3: TGCAGTGCTAGAGATGCGGTAACAGGGGAAACTGAAGCTTTCTTT. Translation: CSARDAVTGETEAFF.